Following are 8 T cell receptor beta chains from one sample sequenced in a study of regulatory T cells in long-lasting Graves disease (dated by TCRdb to the early 2020s). The time point label, as the study defines it: newly diagnosed GD, antithyroid drugs for less than 3 months. For both TCR sequencing and RNA sequencing, RNA was extracted from PBMCs using TRIzol. Library generation was performed with multiplex PCR. Sequencing used an Illumina HiSeq 4000. iRepertoire HTBI primers and Arm-PCR amplification of CDR3 regions were used to construct TCR beta libraries. Using fastp at Q25 and MiXCR, TCRdb reprocessed the public reads and kept productive beta chains. Here each entry gathers all rows of one CDR3 protein and keeps the most common genes and DNA. The sample table shows 300,000 to 400,000 distinct CDR3 sequences, and about 14% are seen once. The ten largest clonotypes hold around a fifth of the sample.

The starting material was peripheral blood mononuclear cells (PBMCs), obtained at new diagnosis, from a patient treated with antithyroid drugs. All receptors come from a female donor with Graves disease.

This clonotype was recorded many times. J is TRBJ1-5 and V is TRBV28, with a weak D call TRBD1 (5 bases). The CDR3 spans 15 residues. Trimming removed 8 bases at V and 2 bases at J, with 16 bases between. Germline lookup yields CDR1 MDHEN and CDR2 SYDVKM. CDR3 nucleotides: TGTGCCAGCCTACTAGGAGGGACGCGCAATCAGCCCCAGCATTTT. Its protein is CASLLGGTRNQPQHF. Full variable domain (rest looked up from reference TRBV28 and TRBJ1-5): DVKVTQSSRYLVKRTGEKVFLECVQDMDHENMFWYRQDPGLGLRLIYFSYDVKMKEKGDIPEGYSVSREKKERFSLILESASTNQTSMYLCASLLGGTRNQPQHFGDGTRLSIL.

This clonotype was found many times. V is TRBV12-3 or TRBV12-4 and J is TRBJ2-5, with D possibly called TRBD1 or TRBD2 (6 bases each). V was pared by 8 bases and J by 5 bases, with 12 bases between. This CDR3 has 12 residues. The CDR3 sequence is CASLGGRETQYF. CDR3 bases: TGTGCCAGCCTGGGGGGCCGGGAGACCCAGTACTTC.

The gene calls are TRBV4-1 and TRBJ2-7, with TRBD2 identical over 8 bases. The CDR3 sequence is 15 residues long. V was pared by 1 base and J by 0 bases, with 2 bases of the junction left unmatched. Per the germline V gene, CDR1 is MGHRA and CDR2 is YSYEKL. The CDR3 loop is CASSQALAGSYEQYF. In DNA, the CDR3 is TGCGCCAGCAGCCAAGCTCTAGCGGGCTCCTACGAGCAGTACTTC.

This clonotype has ten or more counts. The V gene is TRBV11-2, the J gene TRBJ1-1; D remains ambiguous. V lost 2 bases to trimming and J lost 3 bases, with 7 bases between them. Germline V CDR1 and CDR2: SGHAT, FQNNGV. This CDR3 contains 13 residues. Here the CDR3 reads CASSLYGYTEAFF. CDR3 sequence (DNA): TGTGCCAGCAGCTTATACGGGTACACTGAAGCTTTCTTT.

This clonotype was counted many times. The chain combines TRBV5-1 with TRBJ1-1; 8 bases are a match to TRBD1. The V gene's germline CDR1 is SGHRS and CDR2 YFSETQ. CDR3 length: 12 amino acids. J lost 6 bases, V lost 4 bases, and 2 bases had no gene match. The CDR3 region is CASSKDRAEAFF. Written as DNA, the CDR3 is TGCGCCAGCAGCAAGGACAGGGCTGAAGCTTTCTTT.

This clonotype was counted at least ten times. The chain couples TRBV3-1 to TRBJ1-1; a possible D gene is TRBD1 (5 bases). V dropped 3 bases and J dropped 4 bases, with 15 bases sitting between them. The germline CDR1 and CDR2 sequences are LGHDT and YNNKEL (reference sequence). CDR3 length equals 15 residues. CDR3 residues: CASSQPGRWGTEAFF. In DNA, the CDR3 is TGTGCCAGCAGCCAGCCGGGACGGTGGGGCACTGAAGCTTTCTTT.

This chain joins TRBV19 and TRBJ1-2; 8 nucleotides match TRBD1. Germline V gives CDR1 LNHDA, CDR2 SQIVND (reference sequence). V trimming: 5 bases; J trimming: 7 bases; junction bases outside the gene matches: 9. The CDR3 loop spans 14 amino acids. DNA for the CDR3: TGTGCCAGTAGTCCTTGGACAGGGACGTCTGGCTACACCTTC. Translating it yields CASSPWTGTSGYTF.

This clonotype was seen repeatedly, ten times or more. The chain has TRBV6-1 and TRBJ1-1; perhaps TRBD1 as D (5 bases). The CDR3 has 12 amino acids. Germline V CDR1 and CDR2: MNHNS, SASEGT. V lost 6 bases, J lost 5 bases, and 10 bases lay in between. CDR3 amino acids: CASRGDETEAFF. DNA for the CDR3: TGTGCCAGCAGAGGGGACGAGACTGAAGCTTTCTTT.